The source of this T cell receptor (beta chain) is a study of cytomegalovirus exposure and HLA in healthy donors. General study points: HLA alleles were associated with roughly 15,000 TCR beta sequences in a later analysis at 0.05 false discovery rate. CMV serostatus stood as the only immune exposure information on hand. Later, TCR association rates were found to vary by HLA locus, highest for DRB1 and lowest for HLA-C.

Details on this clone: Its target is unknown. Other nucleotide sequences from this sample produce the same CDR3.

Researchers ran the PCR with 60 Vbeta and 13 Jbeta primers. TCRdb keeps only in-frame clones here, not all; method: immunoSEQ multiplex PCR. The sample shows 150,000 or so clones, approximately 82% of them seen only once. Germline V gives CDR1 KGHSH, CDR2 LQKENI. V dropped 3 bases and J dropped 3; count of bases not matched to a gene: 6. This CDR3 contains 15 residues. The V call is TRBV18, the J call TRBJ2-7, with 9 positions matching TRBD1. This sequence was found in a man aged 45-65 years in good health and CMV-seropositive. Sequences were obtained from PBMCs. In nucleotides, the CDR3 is TGTGCCAGCTCACCGGGACAGGGCCGAGGCTACGAGCAGTACTTC. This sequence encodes CASSPGQGRGYEQYF.